A single sample is the source of the 3 T cell receptor beta chains below, sequenced in a study of type 1 regulatory T cells. No antigen is known for these receptors. Each CDR3 protein gets one entry after TCRdb re-called the reads with MiXCR. This table has about 60,000 distinct CDR3 sequences, 60% to 80% appearing once. The specimen was cultured non-Tr1 T cells, either the whole culture or a sorted T cell fraction (not recorded which). Receptor source: a human donor in good health.

The sample holds a few counts of this clonotype. The chain couples TRBV7-2 to TRBJ2-3; D is unresolved. Germline values: CDR1 SGHTA, CDR2 FQGNSA. Trimming left V 1 base short and J 2 bases short, with 4 bases between. There are 13 residues in the CDR3. The CDR3 DNA sequence: TGTGCCAGCAGCTTAGGAGCCACAGATACGCAGTATTTT. Translated: CASSLGATDTQYF.

The genes are TRBV7-2 and TRBJ1-4; D unclear. V shed 3 bases and J shed 2 bases, with 10 bases lying between them. The CDR3 consists of 15 residues. Germline loops: CDR1 SGHTA, CDR2 FQGNSA. The CDR3 region has the DNA TGTGCCAGCAGCTTCGTCTCTGTCACTAATGAAAAACTGTTTTTT. Residues: CASSFVSVTNEKLFF.

The gene calls are TRBV27 and TRBJ2-4, with no clear D. This CDR3 region has 11 residues. V was trimmed by 3 bases and J by 3 bases, leaving 0 bases between them. Germline V gives CDR1 MNHEY, CDR2 SMNVEV (reference sequence). CDR3 sequence reads: CASSFKNIQYF. The DNA of the CDR3 is TGTGCCAGCAGTTTCAAAAACATTCAGTACTTC.